The T cell receptor beta chain under discussion was sequenced for a study of blood T cell repertoires in COVID-19. In the authors' workflow: Quantification of nucleated cells was approximated via reference gene primer amplification. Assay used: immunoSEQ multiplex PCR; TCRdb lists only in-frame clones, some missing. The V and J calls and the clone size are those of that table, but D and trimming were determined from the DNA. Among roughly 400,000 clones, around 90% were seen once, and the ten largest hold more than 0.55%. Germline CDR1 is GTSNPN and CDR2 is SVGIG (reference sequence). The CDR3 consists of 14 residues. Deletions cut 7 bases from V and 2 bases from J, with 18 bases between.

The rearrangement uses TRBV30 and TRBJ2-7; TRBD2 is a possible D gene (5 bases). Sequenced sample: PBMCs or T cells enriched from blood (not recorded which). The receptor's source is a man between 18 and 29 years old who had recovered from COVID-19. The CDR3 DNA sequence: TGTGCCTCAACGGTAACCCGGGGAGCCTACGAGCAGTACTTC. Translated: CASTVTRGAYEQYF.